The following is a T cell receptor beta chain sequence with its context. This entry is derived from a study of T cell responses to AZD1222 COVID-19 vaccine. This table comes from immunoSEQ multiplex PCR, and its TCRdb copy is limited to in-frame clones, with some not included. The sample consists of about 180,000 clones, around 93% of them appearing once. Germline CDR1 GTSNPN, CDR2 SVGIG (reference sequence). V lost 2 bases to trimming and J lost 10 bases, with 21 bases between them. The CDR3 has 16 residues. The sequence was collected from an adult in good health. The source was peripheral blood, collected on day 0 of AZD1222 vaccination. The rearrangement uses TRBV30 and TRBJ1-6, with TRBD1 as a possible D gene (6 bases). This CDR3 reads CAWSTQTPGVGSPLHF. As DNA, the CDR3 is TGTGCCTGGAGTACCCAGACCCCAGGGGTAGGGTCACCCCTCCACTTT. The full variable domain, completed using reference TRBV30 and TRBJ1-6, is SQTIHQWPATLVQPVGSPLSLECTVEGTSNPNLYWYRQAAGRGLQLLFYSVGIGQISSEVPQNLSASRPQDRQFILSSKKLLLSDSGFYLCAWSTQTPGVGSPLHFGNGTRLTVT.